This T cell receptor beta chain was observed in a study of TIL therapy for anti-PD-1-resistant metastatic lung cancer. Study information: Tumors had a median PD-L1 proportion score of less than 6.5%.

Time point defined: pre-treatment sample, taken before nivolumab and TIL therapy. The study, taken as a whole, reports: Treatment-naive, never-smoker and oncogene-addicted patients were overrepresented in this highly selected cohort.

Germline V CDR1 and CDR2: MGHRA, YSYEKL. The CDR3 runs to 14 residues. Trimming left V 3 bases short and J 0 bases short, with 9 bases between. This was the immunoSEQ v3 assay. Libraries were sequenced to around 2 million read pairs (survey) or roughly 4.5-6.5 million (deep). The method was immunoSEQ multiplex PCR; TCRdb's version includes in-frame clones alone and lacks a portion of them. The data contain roughly 58,000 clones, 70% to 90% of them seen just once; the ten biggest clones take up less than 3.5%. In the case of this clone: What it binds is unknown.

This clonotype was sampled from a person aged 25 to 79 with non-small cell lung cancer. The material was blood, obtained at baseline. The chain carries TRBV4-1 and TRBJ2-7; D is possibly TRBD2 (6 bases). The CDR3, as DNA: TGCGCCAGCAGCCAGGGGCGGGACTCCTACGAGCAGTACTTC. Its translation is CASSQGRDSYEQYF.